The next 10 T cell receptor beta chains were all read from a single sample in a study of blood T cells in healthy people across ages. Combining a sample-barcoded 5' primer with a J-beta primer mix, a second PCR ran for roughly 6 to 12 cycles. TCRdb re-called the 5' RACE reads through MiXCR, storing one row per CDR3 protein. The sample consists of hundreds of thousands of distinct CDR3 sequences, approximately 48% of them appearing once. Sequencing was carried out using blood. The receptor source for this set is a man aged 55 to 69 in good health.

The chain employs TRBV5-1 and TRBJ2-5; 7 bases match TRBD1. CDR1 SGHRS and CDR2 YFSETQ come from the germline V gene. The CDR3 is 14 amino acids. The V gene end was trimmed by 4 bases and the J gene end by 4 bases; junction bases not matched to a gene: 7. The CDR3 region has the DNA TGCGCCAGCAGCCATTACCGGACAGGAGAGACCCAGTACTTC. Its translation is CASSHYRTGETQYF. Based on the CDR3 plus reference TRBV5-1 and TRBJ2-5, the full variable domain is KAGVTQTPRYLIKTRGQQVTLSCSPISGHRSVSWYQQTPGQGLQFLFEYFSETQRNKGNFPGRFSGRQFSNSRSEMNVSTLELGDSALYLCASSHYRTGETQYFGPGTRLLVL.

The CDR3 spells CSAGGQTDNSPLHF. CDR3 sequence (DNA): TGCAGTGCGGGGGGACAGACCGATAATTCACCCCTCCACTTT. The V gene is TRBV20-1, the J gene TRBJ1-6; 7 bases are a match to TRBD1. This CDR3 has 14 residues. V was clipped by 6 bases and J by 5 bases; unmatched bases: 7. The germline V gene encodes CDR1 DFQATT and CDR2 SNEGSKA (reference sequence).

This clonotype has only one observation. The junction and the germline gene differ at one end; a read error may be behind it. The rearrangement joins TRBV5-6 to TRBJ2-5; 8 nucleotides match TRBD2. The CDR3 is 15 amino acids. Germline V gives CDR1 SGHDT, CDR2 YYEEEE. The CDR3 here is CASSPGGRTQETQYF. For the CDR3, the DNA is TGCGCCAGCAGCCCGGGGGGGCGGACACAAGAGACCCAGTACTTC.

The chain couples TRBV6-2 or TRBV6-3 to TRBJ1-2, with D unclear. Germline loops: CDR1 MNHEY, CDR2 SVGEGT. This CDR3 is built from 12 residues. V lost 8 bases to trimming and J lost 0 bases, with 7 bases between them. The CDR3 loop reads CASEGSNYGYTF. As DNA, the CDR3 is TGTGCCAGCGAGGGATCTAACTATGGCTACACCTTC.

The chain couples TRBV19 to TRBJ1-2, with TRBD1 matching 7 bases. V was clipped by 2 bases and J by 8 bases; unmatched bases: 17. Germline V gene sequence: CDR1 LNHDA, CDR2 SQIVND (reference sequence). The CDR3 loop spans 17 amino acids. The CDR3 spells CASSIRQGTPGGKGYTF. The CDR3 DNA sequence: TGTGCCAGTAGTATACGACAGGGAACGCCCGGAGGGAAAGGCTACACCTTC.

V usage is TRBV20-1 and J usage is TRBJ2-3; 9 nucleotides align to TRBD2. Per germline, CDR1 DFQATT and CDR2 SNEGSKA (reference sequence). V was clipped by 5 bases and J by 1 base; unmatched bases: 7. There are 15 residues in the CDR3. The CDR3 bases are TGCAGTGCTCCCCGGGGCGGGGGGGGCACAGATACGCAGTATTTT. Protein product: CSAPRGGGGTDTQYF.

This chain joins TRBV29-1 and TRBJ1-2; 7 nucleotides align to TRBD1. The V and J ends lost 3 bases and 7 bases, in that order; junction bases with no gene match: 2. Germline V gene sequence: CDR1 SQVTM, CDR2 ANQGSEA. The CDR3 consists of 11 residues. The CDR3 bases are TGCAGCGTTGATTCAGGGGGTGGCTACACCTTC. Protein product: CSVDSGGGYTF.

The chain has TRBV2 and TRBJ2-4; possibly TRBD1 or TRBD2 for D (5 bases each). The germline gives CDR1 SNHLY, CDR2 FYNNEI. CDR3 length: 14 amino acids. V was trimmed by 3 bases and J by 8 bases, leaving 14 bases between them. CDR3 nucleotides: TGTGCCAGCAGTGAGGTCCGGGGCCGAGACATTCAGTACTTC. Translating it yields CASSEVRGRDIQYF.

The chain couples TRBV7-9 to TRBJ2-1; 10 bases match TRBD2. CDR3 length equals 16 residues. V lost 5 bases and J lost 7; bases outside the gene matches: 11. CDR1 is SEHNR, CDR2 FQNEAQ, per germline (reference sequence). The CDR3 is CASSPGAGGPGNEQFF. The CDR3 region has the DNA TGTGCCAGCAGCCCCGGAGCGGGGGGGCCAGGGAATGAGCAGTTCTTC.

There are a few counts of this clonotype. The V gene is TRBV7-2, the J gene TRBJ1-2; D gene uncertain. Germline CDR1 SGHTA, CDR2 FQGNSA. The CDR3 spans 17 residues. Trimming took 1 base from V and 1 from J, leaving 16 bases between them. CDR3 in amino acids: CASSLVSRSPDNYGYTF. In DNA, the CDR3 is TGTGCCAGCAGCTTAGTCAGTCGTTCCCCTGATAACTATGGCTACACCTTC.